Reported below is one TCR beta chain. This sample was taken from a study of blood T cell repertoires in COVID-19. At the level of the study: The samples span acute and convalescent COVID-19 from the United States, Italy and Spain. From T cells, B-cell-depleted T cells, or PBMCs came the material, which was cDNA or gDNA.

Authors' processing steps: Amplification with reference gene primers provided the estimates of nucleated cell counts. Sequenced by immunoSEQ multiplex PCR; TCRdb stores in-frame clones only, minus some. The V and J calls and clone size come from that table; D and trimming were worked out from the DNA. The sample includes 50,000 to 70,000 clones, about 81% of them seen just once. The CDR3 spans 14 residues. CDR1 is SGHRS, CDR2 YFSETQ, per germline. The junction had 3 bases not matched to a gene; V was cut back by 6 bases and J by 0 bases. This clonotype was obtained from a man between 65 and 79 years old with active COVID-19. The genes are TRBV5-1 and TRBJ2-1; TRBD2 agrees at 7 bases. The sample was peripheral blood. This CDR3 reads CASTAGDSYNEQFF. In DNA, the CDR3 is TGCGCCAGCACCGCGGGAGACTCCTACAATGAGCAGTTCTTC.